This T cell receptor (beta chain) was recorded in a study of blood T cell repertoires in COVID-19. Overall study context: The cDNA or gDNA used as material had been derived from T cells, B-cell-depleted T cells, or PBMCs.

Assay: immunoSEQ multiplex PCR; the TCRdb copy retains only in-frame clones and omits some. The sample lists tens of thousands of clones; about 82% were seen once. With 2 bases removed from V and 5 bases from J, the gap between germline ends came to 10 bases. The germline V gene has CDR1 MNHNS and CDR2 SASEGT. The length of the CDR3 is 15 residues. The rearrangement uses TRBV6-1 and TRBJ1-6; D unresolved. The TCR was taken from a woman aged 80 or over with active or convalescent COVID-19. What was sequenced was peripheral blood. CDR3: CASSEWSSDNSPLHF. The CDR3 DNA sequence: TGTGCCAGCAGTGAATGGTCATCGGATAATTCACCCCTCCACTTT.